The T cell receptor (beta chain) under discussion was sequenced for a study of control samples from healthy donors and cancer patients. Repertoires were generated with immunoSEQ multiplex PCR, while TCRdb's copy carries only in-frame clones and drops some. The sample includes fewer than 110,000 clones, around nine tenths of them seen just once. The germline V gene encodes CDR1 MNHNY and CDR2 SVGAGI (reference sequence). Trimming left V 0 bases short and J 5 bases short, with 4 bases between. This CDR3 spans 13 amino acids. Sequenced sample: PBMCs. The clonotype was recovered from a man aged 55 to 69 with lung cancer. The chain uses TRBV6-6 and TRBJ2-2; D remains ambiguous. The CDR3 spells CASSYSATGELFF. The CDR3 nucleotides read TGTGCCAGCAGTTACTCGGCAACCGGGGAGCTGTTTTTT.